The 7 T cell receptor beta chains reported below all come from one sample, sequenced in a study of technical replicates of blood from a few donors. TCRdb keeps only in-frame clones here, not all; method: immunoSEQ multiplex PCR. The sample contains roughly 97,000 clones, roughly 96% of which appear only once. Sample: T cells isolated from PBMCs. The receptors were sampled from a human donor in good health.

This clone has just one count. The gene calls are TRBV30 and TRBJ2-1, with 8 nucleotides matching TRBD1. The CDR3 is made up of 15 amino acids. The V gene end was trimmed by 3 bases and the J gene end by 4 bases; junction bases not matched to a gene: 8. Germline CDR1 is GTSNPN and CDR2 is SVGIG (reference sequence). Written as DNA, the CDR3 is TGTGCCTGGAGGACCGGGACAGGAATATACAATGAGCAGTTCTTC. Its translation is CAWRTGTGIYNEQFF.

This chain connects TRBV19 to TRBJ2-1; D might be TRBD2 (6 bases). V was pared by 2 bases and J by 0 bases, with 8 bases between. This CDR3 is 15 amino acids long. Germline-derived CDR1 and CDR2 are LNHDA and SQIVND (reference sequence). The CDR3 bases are TGTGCCAGTAGTATAAGCGGGTGCTCCTACAATGAGCAGTTCTTC. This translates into CASSISGCSYNEQFF. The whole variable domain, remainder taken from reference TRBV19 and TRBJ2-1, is DGGITQSPKYLFRKEGQNVTLSCEQNLNHDAMYWYRQDPGQGLRLIYYSQIVNDFQKGDIAEGYSVSREKKESFPLTVTSAQKNPTAFYLCASSISGCSYNEQFFGPGTRLTVL.

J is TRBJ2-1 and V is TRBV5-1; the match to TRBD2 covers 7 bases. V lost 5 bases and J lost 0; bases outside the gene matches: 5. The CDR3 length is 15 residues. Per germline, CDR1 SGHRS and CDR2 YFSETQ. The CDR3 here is CASRVSGISYNEQFF. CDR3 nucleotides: TGCGCCAGCAGAGTGAGCGGGATCTCCTACAATGAGCAGTTCTTC.

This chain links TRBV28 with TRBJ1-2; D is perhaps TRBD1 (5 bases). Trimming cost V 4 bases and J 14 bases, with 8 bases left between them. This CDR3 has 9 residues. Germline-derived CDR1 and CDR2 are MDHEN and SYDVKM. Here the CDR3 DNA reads TGTGCCAGCAGTTATCGGGGGACCTTC. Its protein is CASSYRGTF.

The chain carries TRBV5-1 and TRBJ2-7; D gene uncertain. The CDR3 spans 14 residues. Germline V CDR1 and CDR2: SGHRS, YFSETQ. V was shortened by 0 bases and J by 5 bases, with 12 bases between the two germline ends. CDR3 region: CASSLGAEIHEQYF. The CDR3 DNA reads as TGCGCCAGCAGCTTGGGGGCCGAGATCCACGAGCAGTACTTC.

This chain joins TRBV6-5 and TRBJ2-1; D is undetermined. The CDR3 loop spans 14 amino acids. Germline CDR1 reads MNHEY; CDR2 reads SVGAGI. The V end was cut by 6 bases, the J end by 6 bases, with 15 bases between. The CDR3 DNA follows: TGTGCCAGCAGAAACCAACAGTGGTTCAATGAGCAGTTCTTC. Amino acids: CASRNQQWFNEQFF.

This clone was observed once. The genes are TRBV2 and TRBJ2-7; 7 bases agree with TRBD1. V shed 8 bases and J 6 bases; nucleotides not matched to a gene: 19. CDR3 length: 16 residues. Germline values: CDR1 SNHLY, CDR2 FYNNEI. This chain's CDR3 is CASGGPPGGSAIEQYF. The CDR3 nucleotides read TGTGCCAGCGGGGGCCCGCCAGGGGGATCTGCCATCGAGCAGTACTTC.